This is a list of T cell receptor beta chains from one sample in a study of blood T cell repertoires in COVID-19. TCRdb's copy holds only in-frame clones and misses some; the assay was immunoSEQ multiplex PCR. The table shows a few hundred thousand clones, with over 75% occurring only once. Sequencing input: peripheral blood. These receptors came from a human donor with COVID-19, enrolled during active disease. The donor label of this sample is uncertain. The CDR3 runs from the conserved cysteine through the conserved F or W. A D gene is named only where the DNA matches it firmly. Rows give clone size only sometimes, using once, few, many, or a class for an expanded clone.

J gene,V gene,D gene,clone size,CDR3 protein,CDR3 DNA
TRBJ1-6,TRBV28,-,-,CASSRANSPLHF,TGTGCCAGCAGCCGCGCTAATTCACCCCTCCACTTT
TRBJ1-1,TRBV2,-,-,CASRWGGMNTEAFF,TGTGCCAGCAGGTGGGGGGGCATGAACACTGAAGCTTTCTTT
TRBJ2-7,TRBV6-6,TRBD1,-,CASSYPNRGEQYF,TGTGCCAGCAGTTACCCTAACAGGGGGGAGCAGTACTTC
TRBJ2-1,TRBV2,TRBD1,-,CASSGGQGVNEQFF,TGTGCCAGCAGTGGAGGACAGGGGGTCAATGAGCAGTTCTTC
TRBJ2-3,TRBV25-1,TRBD2,-,CATHGGISTDTQYF,TGTGCCACCCACGGGGGGATAAGCACAGATACGCAGTATTTT
TRBJ2-5,TRBV7-3,TRBD1,once,CASSLNSGGETQYF,TGTGCCAGCAGCCTAAATTCAGGGGGAGAGACCCAGTACTTC
TRBJ2-5,TRBV7-3,TRBD1,-,CASSLGQQETQYF,TGTGCCAGCAGCTTGGGACAGCAAGAGACCCAGTACTTC
TRBJ2-7,TRBV28,TRBD2,-,CASSRFELAGVHEQYF,TGTGCCAGCAGTCGGTTTGAGTTAGCGGGAGTCCACGAGCAGTACTTC
TRBJ2-5,TRBV19,-,-,CASSRADLQETQYF,TGTGCCAGTAGTAGGGCAGATCTGCAAGAGACCCAGTACTTC
TRBJ1-1,TRBV14,-,once,CASSRTRGTEAFF,TGTGCCAGCAGCCGAACCAGGGGCACTGAAGCTTTCTTT
TRBJ1-6,TRBV18,TRBD1,-,CASSPRQGGNNSPLHF,TGTGCCAGCTCACCCAGACAGGGCGGGAATAATTCACCCCTCCACTTT
TRBJ2-7,TRBV27,TRBD1,-,CASRLGQGAYEQYF,TGTGCCAGCAGGCTGGGACAGGGCGCCTACGAGCAGTACTTC
TRBJ1-2,TRBV28,-,-,CASADSGDYGYTF,TGTGCCAGCGCGGACTCTGGGGACTATGGCTACACCTTC
TRBJ1-2,TRBV7-9,TRBD1,-,CASSLGQGGYGYTF,TGTGCCAGCAGCTTAGGACAGGGTGGCTATGGCTACACCTTC
TRBJ1-4,TRBV6-4,TRBD1,many,CASTPGGREEKLFF,TGTGCCAGCACCCCAGGGGGGCGGGAAGAAAAACTGTTTTTT
TRBJ2-7,TRBV19,TRBD2,few,CASSMRRTSAFTEQYF,TGTGCCAGTAGTATGAGAAGGACTAGCGCTTTTACGGAGCAGTACTTC
TRBJ1-2,TRBV9,-,once,CASSGLLTENYGYTF,TGTGCCAGCAGCGGGCTCCTGACAGAAAACTATGGCTACACCTTC
TRBJ2-7,TRBV6-5,TRBD1,-,CASKGQGVHEQYF,TGTGCCAGCAAGGGACAGGGGGTCCACGAGCAGTACTTC
TRBJ1-1,TRBV19,TRBD1,-,CASKRTGDVNTEAFF,TGTGCCAGTAAGCGGACAGGCGACGTGAACACTGAAGCTTTCTTT
TRBJ2-5,TRBV5-1,-,-,CASSLAGGQETQYF,TGCGCCAGCAGCTTGGCCGGAGGGCAAGAGACCCAGTACTTC
TRBJ1-5,TRBV28,-,-,CASSLFRGARAQHF,TGTGCCAGCAGTTTATTCCGGGGGGCAAGGGCCCAGCATTTT
TRBJ1-5,TRBV19,-,once,CASSSTGLQPQHF,TGTGCCAGTAGCTCCACAGGGCTCCAGCCCCAGCATTTT
TRBJ2-7,TRBV13,TRBD2,-,CASSSSGGSYEQYF,TGTGCCAGCAGCTCAAGCGGGGGATCCTACGAGCAGTACTTC
TRBJ1-5,TRBV3-1/TRBV3-2,-,-,CASSQTSVQPQHF,TGTGCCAGCAGCCAAACCTCAGTCCAGCCCCAGCATTTT
TRBJ2-1,TRBV28,-,-,CASSLEGNPYNEQFF,TGTGCCAGCAGTTTAGAGGGAAACCCCTACAATGAGCAGTTCTTC
TRBJ2-3,TRBV2,TRBD1,once,CASRGQGTDTQYF,TGTGCCAGCAGGGGACAGGGAACAGATACGCAGTATTTT
TRBJ2-1,TRBV5-6,TRBD2,-,CASSLGLAGGVPYNEQFF,TGTGCCAGCAGCTTAGGTCTAGCGGGAGGGGTCCCCTACAATGAGCAGTTCTTC
TRBJ1-3,TRBV7-2,-,-,CASSLGARSYDTIYF,TGTGCCAGCAGCTTAGGCGCACGGTCTTACGACACCATATATTTT
TRBJ1-5,TRBV7-9,-,-,CASSAGSSGQPQHF,TGTGCCAGCAGCGCAGGGTCATCCGGACAGCCCCAGCATTTT
TRBJ2-1,TRBV5-1,TRBD2,-,CASSLWTSGNNEQFF,TGCGCCAGCAGCCTATGGACTAGCGGAAACAATGAGCAGTTCTTC
TRBJ2-2,TRBV20-1,TRBD2,once,CSASDGGLHTGELFF,TGCAGTGCTAGTGACGGGGGGTTGCACACCGGGGAGCTGTTTTTT
TRBJ1-5,TRBV18,-,-,CASSPEGQKHQPQHF,TGTGCCAGCTCACCAGAGGGCCAGAAACATCAGCCCCAGCATTTT
TRBJ1-1,TRBV18,-,-,CASSPSAANTEAFF,TGTGCCAGCTCACCATCGGCGGCGAACACTGAAGCTTTCTTT
TRBJ1-1,TRBV6-5,TRBD1,-,CASSLVEGANTEAFF,TGTGCCAGCAGTTTAGTCGAGGGGGCCAACACTGAAGCTTTCTTT
TRBJ2-7,TRBV19,TRBD2,once,CASSIGTRASYEQYF,TGTGCCAGTAGTATAGGGACTAGGGCTTCCTACGAGCAGTACTTC
TRBJ2-1,TRBV28,TRBD1,-,CASSRTGVSNEQFF,TGTGCCAGCAGCAGGACAGGTGTTTCTAATGAGCAGTTCTTC
TRBJ2-1,TRBV5-5,-,once,CASSLELASYNEQFF,TGTGCCAGCAGCTTGGAACTAGCATCATACAATGAGCAGTTCTTC
TRBJ1-2,TRBV3-1/TRBV3-2,TRBD1,-,CASSRPDRAGGYTF,TGTGCCAGCAGCCGACCCGACAGGGCCGGAGGCTACACCTTC
TRBJ2-7,TRBV29-1,TRBD2,-,CSVRGTSGYSYEQYF,TGCAGCGTTCGAGGGACTAGCGGTTACTCCTACGAGCAGTACTTC
TRBJ2-3,TRBV27,TRBD1,-,CASSRTGGTDTQYF,TGTGCCAGCAGTCGGACAGGCGGCACAGATACGCAGTATTTT
TRBJ2-5,TRBV19,TRBD1,-,CASDRGVGGETQYF,TGTGCCAGTGACAGGGGGGTTGGTGGAGAGACCCAGTACTTC
TRBJ2-7,TRBV28,TRBD2,once,CASSFPSGTPYEQYF,TGTGCCAGCAGCTTTCCTAGCGGAACACCCTACGAGCAGTACTTC
TRBJ2-5,TRBV7-8,TRBD2,few,CASSRSGDQETQYF,TGTGCCAGCAGCCGGAGCGGGGACCAAGAGACCCAGTACTTC
TRBJ2-1,TRBV6-5,-,once,CASSKKTRGVEQFF,TGTGCCAGCAGCAAGAAAACCAGGGGAGTTGAGCAGTTCTTC
TRBJ1-1,TRBV9,-,few,CASSVTGNTEAFF,TGTGCCAGCAGCGTAACAGGCAACACTGAAGCTTTCTTT
TRBJ1-3,TRBV3-1/TRBV3-2,-,-,CASSQVPGFGNTIYF,TGTGCCAGCAGCCAAGTCCCCGGGTTTGGAAACACCATATATTTT
TRBJ2-1,TRBV14,-,-,CASSQDFGYNEQFF,TGTGCCAGCAGCCAAGATTTCGGGTACAATGAGCAGTTCTTC
TRBJ1-1,TRBV12-3/TRBV12-4,-,few,CASSWTDNTEAFF,TGTGCCAGCAGCTGGACAGACAACACTGAAGCTTTCTTT
TRBJ1-5,TRBV27,TRBD1,-,CASSLYPLRGGGQPQHF,TGTGCCAGCAGTTTATACCCCCTGCGAGGGGGCGGTCAGCCCCAGCATTTT
TRBJ2-1,TRBV28,TRBD2,-,CASSAAGGVDEQFF,TGTGCCAGCAGTGCAGCGGGAGGGGTGGATGAGCAGTTCTTC
TRBJ2-6,TRBV27,-,-,CASSLYIISSGANVLTF,TGTGCCAGCAGTTTATACATCATAAGCTCTGGGGCCAACGTCCTGACTTTC
TRBJ1-5,TRBV6-6,TRBD1,-,CASSYDRGNQPQHF,TGTGCCAGCAGTTACGACAGGGGCAATCAGCCCCAGCATTTT
TRBJ2-3,TRBV9,TRBD2,-,CASSVAIAGGPPSDTQYF,TGTGCCAGCAGCGTAGCCATAGCGGGAGGGCCGCCCTCAGATACGCAGTATTTT
TRBJ2-7,TRBV12-3/TRBV12-4,-,-,CASTRRAGGEQYF,TGTGCCAGCACGCGCCGGGCAGGAGGCGAGCAGTACTTC
TRBJ2-7,TRBV5-1,TRBD1,-,CASSSQDRASYEQYF,TGCGCCAGCAGCTCGCAGGACAGGGCTAGTTACGAGCAGTACTTC
TRBJ1-2,TRBV6-6,-,-,CASRDQGNYGYTF,TGTGCCAGCAGGGACCAGGGGAACTATGGCTACACCTTC
TRBJ2-3,TRBV5-4,-,-,CASSWDSGGDTQYF,TGTGCCAGCAGCTGGGACAGCGGGGGAGATACGCAGTATTTT